This T cell receptor (beta chain) was identified in a study of Graves' ophthalmopathy and Graves' hyperthyroidism. This CDR3 comprises 13 residues. Per germline, CDR1 MNHEY and CDR2 SMNVEV (reference sequence). Trimming left V 2 bases short and J 6 bases short, with 11 bases between. Amplified TCR beta CDR3 regions were obtained using RNA transcripts as template. In the first round, RT-PCR was carried out with HTBI primers, and a multiplex PCR formed the second round. TCRdb independently ran MiXCR on the multiplex PCR reads; one entry per CDR3 protein. Of approximately 410,000 distinct CDR3 sequences in the sample, approximately 15% are singletons; the top ten hold roughly 7%. Other autoimmune diseases, uncontrolled infections, pregnancy or lactation excluded patients from enrollment. This clonotype was detected ten times or more.

The chain is built from TRBV27 and TRBJ2-7, with D possibly matching TRBD2 (5 bases). This receptor was identified in a woman aged 18-29 years with stable Graves' hyperthyroidism. Input material: peripheral blood. The CDR3 sequence: CASSLTRRGEQYF. The CDR3 nucleotides are TGTGCCAGCAGTTTAACCCGACGGGGCGAGCAGTACTTC.